A selection of T cell receptor beta chains follows, all from one sample in a study of blood T cell repertoires in COVID-19. Here immunoSEQ multiplex PCR was the method, and the copy in TCRdb shows in-frame clones only, minus some. The sample includes approximately 200,000 clones, about 85% seen only once; the top ten take more than 0.75%. Sequencing was done on a sample of peripheral blood. These receptors were taken from a man aged 35-49 years with acute or convalescent COVID-19. Each CDR3 is given with its conserved first and last residue. The D gene is left open where the match is weak. Clone size is not always given. Where it is, it says once, few, many or a class for expanded clones.

size	length	D	J	V	DNA	CDR3
NA	16	TRBD2	TRBJ2-5	TRBV5-1	TGCGCCAGCAGCTTTACTAGCGGGGGGGTTGCAGAGACCCAGTACTTC	CASSFTSGGVAETQYF
NA	14	NA	TRBJ1-1	TRBV2	TGTGCCAGCAGCAAGGACAGAATGAACACTGAAGCTTTCTTT	CASSKDRMNTEAFF
NA	15	NA	TRBJ2-3	TRBV10-3	TGTGCCATCCGTGGAGGGATAGGAGGCACAGATACGCAGTATTTT	CAIRGGIGGTDTQYF
NA	16	NA	TRBJ2-7	TRBV4-2	TGTGCCAGCAGCCCGTCTGGCGGGGCCGCCTCCTACGAGCAGTACTTC	CASSPSGGAASYEQYF
NA	15	NA	TRBJ2-7	TRBV3-1/TRBV3-2	TGTGCCAGCAGCCCAAATGGAGGGGCGGCGTACGAGCAGTACTTC	CASSPNGGAAYEQYF
NA	17	TRBD2	TRBJ2-3	TRBV10-3	TGTGCCATCGCCGATTTAGCGGGGGGCAAGGGCACAGATACGCAGTATTTT	CAIADLAGGKGTDTQYF
NA	13	NA	TRBJ1-3	TRBV3-1/TRBV3-2	TGTGCCAGCAGCAGGGAGTCGGGAAACACCATATATTTT	CASSRESGNTIYF
NA	17	NA	TRBJ2-3	TRBV4-1	TGCGCCAGCAGCCCAGAGACAGGTCCGCTCCGCACAGATACGCAGTATTTT	CASSPETGPLRTDTQYF
NA	14	TRBD1	TRBJ2-1	TRBV28	TGTGCCAGCAGTGGAGGGGACAGGAGAAATGAGCAGTTCTTC	CASSGGDRRNEQFF
NA	15	NA	TRBJ1-2	TRBV6-2/TRBV6-3	TGTGCCAGCAGTTACGTTTTCCTCGGGGACTATGGCTACACCTTC	CASSYVFLGDYGYTF
NA	13	NA	TRBJ1-2	TRBV7-3	TGTGCCAGCAGCCAAAGCCAGGGTAGCGGCTACACCTTC	CASSQSQGSGYTF
NA	15	TRBD1	TRBJ2-2	TRBV6-6	TGTGCCAGCAGAGACAGGGGAGCGGCGACCGGGGAGCTGTTTTTT	CASRDRGAATGELFF
once	14	TRBD1	TRBJ2-7	TRBV6-5	TGTGCCAGCAGTCCAAGACAGGGAACCTACGAGCAGTACTTC	CASSPRQGTYEQYF
NA	15	NA	TRBJ2-2	TRBV7-2	TGTGCCAGCAGCTTAAGTGGGGGCAACACCGGGGAGCTGTTTTTT	CASSLSGGNTGELFF
NA	13	NA	TRBJ2-2	TRBV24-1	TGTGCCACCAGTGATTTTTCGGCCGGGGAGCTGTTTTTT	CATSDFSAGELFF
NA	15	TRBD2	TRBJ2-3	TRBV10-1	TGCGCCAGCAGTCGGGGGGGGCCAAGCACAGATACGCAGTATTTT	CASSRGGPSTDTQYF
NA	15	TRBD1	TRBJ2-3	TRBV13	TGTGCCAGCAGCACCGGGACAGGGGAGACAGATACGCAGTATTTT	CASSTGTGETDTQYF
NA	14	NA	TRBJ2-7	TRBV6-5	TGTGCCAGCAGTTACGACGCTAGCTCCTACGAGCAGTACTTC	CASSYDASSYEQYF
NA	15	TRBD1	TRBJ1-1	TRBV5-4	TGTGCCAGCAGCTTGGGACAGGGAAAGGTATCTGAAGCTTTCTTT	CASSLGQGKVSEAFF
NA	14	NA	TRBJ2-7	TRBV5-1	TGCGCCAGCAGCTTGGATGGGGCTGACGACGAGCAGTACTTC	CASSLDGADDEQYF
NA	15	NA	TRBJ1-3	TRBV21-1	TGTGCCAGCAGCAAACTACCTTTATCTGGAAACACCATATATTTT	CASSKLPLSGNTIYF
few	15	NA	TRBJ1-2	TRBV24-1	TGTGCCACCAGTGACCCCAGGGGTCTACTCTATGGCTACACCTTC	CATSDPRGLLYGYTF
NA	16	TRBD1	TRBJ1-2	TRBV2	TGTGCCAGCAGAGCCGGGACAGGGGTCGGGTCCTATGGCTACACCTTC	CASRAGTGVGSYGYTF
NA	15	TRBD1	TRBJ2-6	TRBV6-5	TGTGCCAGCAGTTCACAGGGGTCTGGGGCCAACGTCCTGACTTTC	CASSSQGSGANVLTF
NA	13	TRBD1	TRBJ1-1	TRBV12-3/TRBV12-4	TGTGCCAGCAGTTATGGACAGGCGACTGAAGCTTTCTTT	CASSYGQATEAFF
NA	13	NA	TRBJ1-2	TRBV6-5	TGTGCCAGCAGCCGAACAGGAAACTATGGCTACACCTTC	CASSRTGNYGYTF
NA	15	TRBD2	TRBJ2-1	TRBV7-8	TGTGCCAGCAGCCAGAGGACAGCGGGGGGAGCCGAGCAGTTCTTC	CASSQRTAGGAEQFF
NA	11	NA	TRBJ1-1	TRBV6-2/TRBV6-3	TGTGCCAGCAGTTACCGAGTCGAAGCTTTCTTT	CASSYRVEAFF
NA	15	NA	TRBJ1-1	TRBV5-1	TGCGCCAGCAGCTTCTTGCCAGGGTCGAACACTGAAGCTTTCTTT	CASSFLPGSNTEAFF
NA	11	NA	TRBJ1-3	TRBV30	TGTGCCTGGAGCCTCGGAAACACCATATATTTT	CAWSLGNTIYF
NA	14	TRBD1	TRBJ1-1	TRBV19	TGTGCCAGTAGTTCCCAGGGGGCGCGGACTGAAGCTTTCTTT	CASSSQGARTEAFF
NA	13	TRBD2	TRBJ2-7	TRBV12-3/TRBV12-4	TGTGCCAGCAGTTTCAGCGGGGACTACGAGCAGTACTTC	CASSFSGDYEQYF
NA	13	TRBD1	TRBJ2-7	TRBV6-5	TGTGCCAGCAGTCGGGACAGCCACTACGAGCAGTACTTC	CASSRDSHYEQYF
NA	14	NA	TRBJ1-6	TRBV19	TGTGCCAGTAGTATAAGAGGGGGAGATTCACCCCTCCACTTT	CASSIRGGDSPLHF
NA	16	NA	TRBJ1-1	TRBV18	TGTGCCAGCTCACCTGGGGCAGTTGGTGTGGACACTGAAGCTTTCTTT	CASSPGAVGVDTEAFF
few	12	TRBD2	TRBJ2-1	TRBV2	TGTGCCAGCAGTGGGGGGGGCAATGAGCAGTTCTTC	CASSGGGNEQFF
NA	13	NA	TRBJ1-2	TRBV3-1/TRBV3-2	TGTGCCAGCAGCCTAACCAGGGTTGGGGGCTACACCTTC	CASSLTRVGGYTF
few	15	TRBD1	TRBJ1-1	TRBV5-1	TGCGCCAGCAGCTTGTTATCCACAGGGGGCACTGAAGCTTTCTTT	CASSLLSTGGTEAFF
NA	11	NA	TRBJ2-2	TRBV28	TGTGCCAGCAGGGAGTGGGGGGAGCTGTTTTTT	CASREWGELFF
NA	13	NA	TRBJ2-5	TRBV7-3	TGTGCCAGCAGCCGAGTATTCCAAGAGACCCAGTACTTC	CASSRVFQETQYF
NA	14	TRBD1	TRBJ1-1	TRBV30	TGTGCCGTCCAAGAGACAGGGGTTCTAACTGAAGCTTTCTTT	CAVQETGVLTEAFF
few	15	TRBD1	TRBJ1-1	TRBV3-1/TRBV3-2	TGTGCCAGCAGTCCTTTCGGGACAGGTCACACTGAAGCTTTCTTT	CASSPFGTGHTEAFF
NA	15	TRBD2	TRBJ2-5	TRBV7-9	TGTGCCAGCAGCTTCGGGGGGGTTTCGCGAGAGACCCAGTACTTC	CASSFGGVSRETQYF
NA	13	NA	TRBJ2-5	TRBV5-1	TGCGCCAGCAGCTACCTACCCCAAGAGACCCAGTACTTC	CASSYLPQETQYF
NA	18	TRBD2	TRBJ2-3	TRBV6-1	TGTGCCAGCAGTGAAGTGGGACTAGCGGGGATAATCACAGATACGCAGTATTTT	CASSEVGLAGIITDTQYF
NA	15	TRBD1	TRBJ1-2	TRBV18	TGTGCCAGCTCACCACGGGACAGGGGGCTCGATGGCTACACCTTC	CASSPRDRGLDGYTF
NA	14	TRBD1	TRBJ2-7	TRBV19	TGTGCCAGTAGTCTCGGGACAGGCTCCTACGAGCAGTACTTC	CASSLGTGSYEQYF
NA	13	NA	TRBJ1-2	TRBV5-5	TGTGCCAGCAGCTTGGTAGGGGGCTATGGCTACACCTTC	CASSLVGGYGYTF